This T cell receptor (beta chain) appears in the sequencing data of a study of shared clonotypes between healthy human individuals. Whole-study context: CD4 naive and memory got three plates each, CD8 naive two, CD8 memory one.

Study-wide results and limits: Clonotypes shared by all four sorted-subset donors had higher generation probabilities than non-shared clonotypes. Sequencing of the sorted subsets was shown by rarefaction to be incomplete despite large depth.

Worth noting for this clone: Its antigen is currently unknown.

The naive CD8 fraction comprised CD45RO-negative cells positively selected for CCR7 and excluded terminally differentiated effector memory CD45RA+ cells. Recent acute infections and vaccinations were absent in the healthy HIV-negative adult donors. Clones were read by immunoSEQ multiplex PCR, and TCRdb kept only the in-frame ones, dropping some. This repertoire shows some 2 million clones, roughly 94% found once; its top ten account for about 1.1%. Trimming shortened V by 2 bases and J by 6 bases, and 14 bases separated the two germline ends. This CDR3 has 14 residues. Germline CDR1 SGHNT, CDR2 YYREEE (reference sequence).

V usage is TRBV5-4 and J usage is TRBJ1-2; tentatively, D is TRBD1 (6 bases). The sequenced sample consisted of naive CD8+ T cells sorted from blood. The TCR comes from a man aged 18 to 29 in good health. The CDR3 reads CASSFVLGGHGYTF. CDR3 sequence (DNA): TGTGCCAGCAGCTTCGTTCTCGGGGGGCATGGCTACACCTTC.